A single sample gave rise to the 8 T cell receptor beta chains below, sequenced in a study of T cells expressing NK-cell markers. TCRdb reanalyzed the 5' RACE reads, giving one entry per CDR3 protein sequence and no DNA. In all, the sample yields a few hundred thousand distinct CDR3 sequences. The sequenced sample was blood T cells: a sorted CD56 or NKG2C T cell subset, CD4+ or CD8+ T cells, or bulk PBMC T cells (not recorded which). Source of these receptors: a man between 18 and 29 years old in good health.

The chain uses TRBV5-1 and TRBJ2-5; TCRdb designates TRBD2, a call that cannot be tested without DNA. This CDR3 contains 16 residues. Germline CDR1 SGHRS, CDR2 YFSETQ. The chain's CDR3 is CASSLDSGSFQETQYF.

The genes are TRBV4-1 and TRBJ2-1. Germline V CDR1 and CDR2: MGHRA, YSYEKL. This CDR3 is 13 amino acids long. CDR3 amino acids: CASSQRDIGEQFF.

The rearrangement links TRBV7-3 to TRBJ2-1; TCRdb selects TRBD1, and the lack of DNA leaves this call unchecked. Germline CDR1 is SGHTA and CDR2 is FQGTGA. The CDR3 loop spans 15 amino acids. The CDR3 protein is CASSFTGTAYNEQFF.

The gene calls are TRBV7-2 and TRBJ1-2; TCRdb's D gene call, TRBD1, goes unchecked for lack of DNA. CDR1 is SGHTA, CDR2 FQGNSA, per germline. The CDR3 has 14 residues. CDR3 protein: CASSSRSFGGGYTF.

The chain couples TRBV12-3 or TRBV12-4 to TRBJ2-1; the D gene TCRdb calls, TRBD2, cannot be checked with no DNA. CDR3 length: 13 residues. This CDR3 reads CASIPRGGDEQFF.

The chain joins TRBV2 to TRBJ2-3. Germline V gene sequence: CDR1 SNHLY, CDR2 FYNNEI. The CDR3 has 11 amino acids. The chain's CDR3 is CASSALDTQYF.

The chain combines TRBV12-3 or TRBV12-4 with TRBJ2-5. CDR3 size: 15 residues. CDR3: CASSLEGTLQETQYF.

The gene calls are TRBV6-6 and TRBJ1-1. This CDR3 has 13 residues. The germline V gene encodes CDR1 MNHNY and CDR2 SVGAGI (reference sequence). The CDR3 loop reads CASRRAGQTEAFF.